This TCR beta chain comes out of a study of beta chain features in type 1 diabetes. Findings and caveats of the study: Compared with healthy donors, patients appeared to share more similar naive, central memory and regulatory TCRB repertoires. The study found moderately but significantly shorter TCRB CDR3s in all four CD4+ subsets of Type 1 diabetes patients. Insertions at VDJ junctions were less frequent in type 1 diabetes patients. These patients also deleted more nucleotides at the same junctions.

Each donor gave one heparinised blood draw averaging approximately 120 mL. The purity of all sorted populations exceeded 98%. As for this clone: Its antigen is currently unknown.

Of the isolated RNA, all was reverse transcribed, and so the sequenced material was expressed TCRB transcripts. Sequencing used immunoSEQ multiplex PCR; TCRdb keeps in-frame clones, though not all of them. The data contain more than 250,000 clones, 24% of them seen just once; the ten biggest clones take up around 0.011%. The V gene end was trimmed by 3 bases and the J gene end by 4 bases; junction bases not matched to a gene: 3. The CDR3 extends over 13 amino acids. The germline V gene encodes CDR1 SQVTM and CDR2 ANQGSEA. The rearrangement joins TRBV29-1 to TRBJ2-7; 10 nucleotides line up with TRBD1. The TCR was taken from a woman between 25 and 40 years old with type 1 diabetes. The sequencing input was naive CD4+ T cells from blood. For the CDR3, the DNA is TGCAGCGTTGAGGGACAGGGGTTATACGAGCAGTACTTC. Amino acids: CSVEGQGLYEQYF.